The entry below gives a single T cell receptor (beta chain) sequence along with its context. Relying on iRepertoire HTBI primers and Arm-PCR of CDR3 regions, the team built TCR beta libraries. Each CDR3 protein gets one entry after TCRdb re-called the multiplex PCR reads with MiXCR. The sample yields around 460,000 distinct CDR3 sequences, 20% to 25% seen once. Trimming took off 6 bases at V and 2 bases at J, with 12 bases between the two ends. This CDR3 has 14 residues. The data were obtained in a study of regulatory T cells in long-lasting Graves disease. The time point denotes: persistent/refractory GD, antithyroid drugs over 5 years with positive TRAb. Scientists built the TCR library using RNA that was extracted from PBMCs.

The receptor comes from a female donor with Graves disease. The V and J genes are TRBV12-3 or TRBV12-4 and TRBJ2-3, with D maybe TRBD1 (6 bases). Sequencing was performed on peripheral blood mononuclear cells (PBMCs), taken when the disease was refractory, from a patient treated with antithyroid drugs. Here the CDR3 DNA reads TGTGCCAGCAGCCTCGGACAGATCACAGATACGCAGTATTTT. This translates into CASSLGQITDTQYF.